Each of the 21 T cell receptor beta chains below was sequenced from the same sample in a study of cytomegalovirus exposure and HLA in healthy donors. PCR was performed using 60 Vbeta and 13 Jbeta primers. Measured with immunoSEQ multiplex PCR; TCRdb has only the in-frame clones, and not every one. The table lists under 150,000 clones, roughly three quarters of them singletons. The sequencing input was PBMCs. Receptor source: a woman aged 50 to 60 in good health and CMV-seronegative.

The chain carries TRBV30 and TRBJ1-1; TRBD1 matches at 9 bases. The ends lost 7 bases at V and 5 bases at J; junction bases unmatched: 5. The CDR3 totals 12 residues. Germline V lookup: CDR1 GTSNPN, CDR2 SVGIG (reference sequence). CDR3 region: CAFGTGLTEAFF. The CDR3 DNA reads as TGTGCCTTCGGGACAGGGTTAACTGAAGCTTTCTTT.

This clone was counted only a few times. The rearrangement links TRBV5-4 to TRBJ2-5; 7 bases fit TRBD2. The CDR3 is made up of 14 amino acids. Germline CDR1 is SGHNT and CDR2 is YYREEE (reference sequence). Trimming cost V 3 bases and J 2 bases; bases outside gene matches: 4. The CDR3 coding sequence is TGTGCCAGCAGCTCAGGACTAGATCAAGAGACCCAGTACTTC. This translates into CASSSGLDQETQYF.

The gene calls are TRBV10-1 and TRBJ2-7; the match to TRBD2 covers 12 bases. After removal of 5 bases from V and 6 bases from J, the junction contained 5 bases not matched to a gene. There are 14 residues in the CDR3. Germline V gene data show CDR1 as WNHNN and CDR2 as SYGVQD (reference sequence). The CDR3 bases are TGCGCCAGCAGTCGGACTAGCGGGGTTAGCGAGCAGTACTTC. As protein: CASSRTSGVSEQYF.

This clone appeared a single time. The rearrangement links TRBV7-3 to TRBJ1-1; tentatively, D is TRBD1 (5 bases). V shed 5 bases and J shed 8 bases, with 15 bases lying between them. The CDR3 spans 13 residues. CDR1 is SGHTA, CDR2 FQGTGA, per germline. As DNA, the CDR3 is TGTGCCAGCAGCCCCTCTTTAACAGGAGAAGCTTTCTTT. Translating gives CASSPSLTGEAFF.

V and J are TRBV5-1 and TRBJ2-2; TRBD2 aligns across 10 bases. Germline V CDR1 and CDR2: SGHRS, YFSETQ. The CDR3 runs to 17 residues. The V and J ends lost 3 bases and 0 bases, in that order; junction bases with no gene match: 5. In DNA form, the CDR3 reads TGCGCCAGCAGCTCTCTAGCGGGGGCCGCGAACACCGGGGAGCTGTTTTTT. This gives the protein CASSSLAGAANTGELFF. The entire variable domain, with the rest obtained from reference TRBV5-1 and TRBJ2-2, is as follows: KAGVTQTPRYLIKTRGQQVTLSCSPISGHRSVSWYQQTPGQGLQFLFEYFSETQRNKGNFPGRFSGRQFSNSRSEMNVSTLELGDSALYLCASSSLAGAANTGELFFGEGSRLTVL.

The rearrangement uses TRBV19 and TRBJ1-6; D gene uncertain. Trimming stripped 10 bases from V and 8 bases from J, with 6 bases between. The CDR3 has 10 residues. CDR1 and CDR2 (germline): LNHDA, SQIVND (reference sequence). The CDR3 DNA reads TGTGCCACCGTTCATTCACCCCTCCACTTT. Translation: CATVHSPLHF.

The chain uses TRBV6-6 and TRBJ2-5; 10 bases align to TRBD1. CDR1 and CDR2 from the germline V gene are MNHNY and SVGAGI (reference sequence). The V gene end was trimmed by 2 bases and the J gene end by 5 bases; junction bases not matched to a gene: 8. The CDR3 is made up of 16 amino acids. Here the CDR3 reads CASSYPRGQGGETQYF. The CDR3 DNA reads TGTGCCAGCAGTTACCCCAGAGGACAGGGGGGTGAGACCCAGTACTTC.

The chain is built from TRBV4-3 and TRBJ1-6; no firm D call. V was pared by 1 base and J by 9 bases, with 19 bases between. This CDR3 contains 17 residues. Germline V CDR1 and CDR2: LGHNA, YSLEER. The CDR3 loop is CASSQAPPEEDFSPLHF. CDR3 nucleotide sequence: TGCGCCAGCAGCCAAGCTCCTCCAGAGGAAGATTTTTCACCCCTCCACTTT.

On this clone: The junction differs from germline at one of its ends, possibly a read error. V gene TRBV20-1 combines with J gene TRBJ1-2; TRBD1 aligns across 8 bases. The CDR3 has 10 amino acids. Germline V gene lookup returns CDR1 DFQATT and CDR2 SNEGSKA (reference sequence). The CDR3, as DNA: TGCAGTGCTCCTGACAGGGGACGTGCCTTC. It encodes CSAPDRGRAF.

V and J are TRBV9 and TRBJ1-1; no reliable D call. V was cut by 4 bases and J by 4 bases, with 14 bases left in between. Looked up from germline, CDR1 is SGDLS and CDR2 is YYNGEE. The CDR3 spans 14 residues. The CDR3 reads CASSKGSIGTEAFF. CDR3 DNA sequence: TGTGCCAGCAGCAAAGGGAGTATAGGCACTGAAGCTTTCTTT.

The DNA for the CDR3 is TGTGCCAGTAGTAAGCCGGGACAGGGGGCGGGGGAGCAGTACTTC. It codes for CASSKPGQGAGEQYF. The chain is built from TRBV19 and TRBJ2-7; 12 bases agree with TRBD1. The J segment lost 7 bases and the V segment lost 4 bases, leaving 8 bases of the junction unmatched. This CDR3 has 15 residues. In germline, CDR1 is LNHDA, CDR2 SQIVND (reference sequence).

The chain employs TRBV5-1 and TRBJ2-5, with TRBD1 matching 8 bases. The CDR3 has 14 residues. CDR1 is SGHRS and CDR2 is YFSETQ in the germline V gene. V lost 4 bases, J lost 5 bases, and 7 bases stayed unmatched. CDR3 DNA: TGCGCCAGCAGCATTCAGGGGGCAGGGGAGACCCAGTACTTC. As protein: CASSIQGAGETQYF.

Many counts were recorded for this clone. The rearrangement joins TRBV7-9 to TRBJ2-5; 16 nucleotides align to TRBD2. Germline V gives CDR1 SEHNR, CDR2 FQNEAQ (reference sequence). The CDR3 contains 17 residues. After removal of 5 bases from V and 5 bases from J, the junction contained 8 bases not matched to a gene. CDR3 amino acids: CASSGTSGGAVRETQYF. As DNA, the CDR3 is TGTGCCAGCAGCGGGACTAGCGGGGGGGCAGTCCGGGAGACCCAGTACTTC.

This clone was picked up one time. The chain has TRBV7-9 and TRBJ1-4; 7 positions match TRBD1. V was pared by 2 bases and J by 7 bases, with 4 bases of the junction left unmatched. The V gene's germline CDR1 is SEHNR and CDR2 FQNEAQ (reference sequence). The CDR3 consists of 14 residues. CDR3 DNA: TGTGCCAGCAGCTTAACCACAGGGGCTGAAAAACTGTTTTTT. Its translation is CASSLTTGAEKLFF.

This chain links TRBV19 with TRBJ1-5; 7 bases line up with TRBD1. Trimming removed 7 bases from V and 5 bases from J; junction bases left unmatched: 5. This CDR3 is built from 13 residues. Germline lookup yields CDR1 LNHDA and CDR2 SQIVND (reference sequence). This chain's CDR3 is CASKRGLDQPQHF. The CDR3 DNA follows: TGTGCCAGTAAGAGGGGGCTGGATCAGCCCCAGCATTTT.

The genes are TRBV2 and TRBJ2-7; D not resolved. The CDR3 has 13 amino acids. Trimming stripped 4 bases from V and 4 bases from J, with 11 bases between. CDR1 is SNHLY, CDR2 FYNNEI, per germline. The CDR3 DNA reads as TGTGCCAGCAGTGTCTTCGCGGCGTACGAGCAGTACTTC. Amino acid sequence: CASSVFAAYEQYF. Using reference TRBV2 and TRBJ2-7 for the parts outside the CDR3, the full variable domain is EPEVTQTPSHQVTQMGQEVILRCVPISNHLYFYWYRQILGQKVEFLVSFYNNEISEKSEIFDDQFSVERPDGSNFTLKIRSTKLEDSAMYFCASSVFAAYEQYFGPGTRLTVT.

The sample holds one count of this clone. The rearrangement joins TRBV4-1 to TRBJ1-5, with D possibly being TRBD1 (6 bases). Trimming stripped 3 bases from V and 6 bases from J, with 21 bases between. Germline loops: CDR1 MGHRA, CDR2 YSYEKL. The CDR3 contains 17 residues. The CDR3 DNA sequence: TGCGCCAGCAGCCAGGCCCCGGGGGGCGAGGTGTTTCAGCCCCAGCATTTT. This codes for CASSQAPGGEVFQPQHF.

The chain employs TRBV14 and TRBJ2-1; 14 bases agree with TRBD2. The germline V gene encodes CDR1 SGHDN and CDR2 FVKESK. The CDR3 consists of 20 residues. Trimming cost V 3 bases and J 1 base; bases outside gene matches: 11. CDR3 nucleotides: TGTGCCAGCAGCCACCTCCCGGGACTAGCGGGGGCGATTTCCTACAATGAGCAGTTCTTC. Its translation: CASSHLPGLAGAISYNEQFF.

V is TRBV2 and J is TRBJ1-3, with D uncertain. The CDR3 consists of 15 residues. CDR1 is SNHLY, CDR2 FYNNEI, per germline. Trimming shortened V by 2 bases and J by 1 base, and 9 bases separated the two germline ends. This CDR3 reads CASSEFVRSGNTIYF. CDR3 sequence (DNA): TGTGCCAGCAGTGAATTTGTGCGTTCTGGAAACACCATATATTTT.

The chain combines TRBV6-1 with TRBJ1-2, with a possible D match to TRBD1 (6 bases). The germline V gene encodes CDR1 MNHNS and CDR2 SASEGT. Trimming stripped 0 bases from V and 4 bases from J, with 12 bases between. CDR3 length: 15 amino acids. CDR3 in DNA: TGTGCCAGCAGTGAAGCGCCAGGGGAGGGCTATGGCTACACCTTC. This sequence encodes CASSEAPGEGYGYTF.

The rearrangement uses TRBV7-9 and TRBJ2-1; a possible D gene is TRBD2 (6 bases). CDR1 is SEHNR, CDR2 FQNEAQ, per germline (reference sequence). The CDR3 is made up of 12 amino acids. V lost 4 bases, J lost 14 bases, and 15 bases lay in between. The CDR3 loop is CASSSDTSKKFF. As DNA, the CDR3 is TGTGCCAGCAGCTCGGATACTAGCAAGAAGTTCTTC.